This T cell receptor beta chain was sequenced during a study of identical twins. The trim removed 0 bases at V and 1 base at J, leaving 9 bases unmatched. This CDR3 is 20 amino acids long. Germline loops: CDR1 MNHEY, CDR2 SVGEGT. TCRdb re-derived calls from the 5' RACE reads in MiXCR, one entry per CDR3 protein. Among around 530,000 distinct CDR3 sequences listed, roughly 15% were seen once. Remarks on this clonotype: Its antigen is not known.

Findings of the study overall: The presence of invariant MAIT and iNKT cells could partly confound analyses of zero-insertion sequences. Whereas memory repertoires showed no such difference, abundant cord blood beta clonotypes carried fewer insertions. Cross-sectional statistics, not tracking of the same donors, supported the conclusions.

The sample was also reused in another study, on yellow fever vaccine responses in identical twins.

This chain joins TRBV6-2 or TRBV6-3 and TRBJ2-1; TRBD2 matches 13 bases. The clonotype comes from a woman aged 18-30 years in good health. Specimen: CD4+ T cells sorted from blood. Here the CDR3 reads CASSYSPTSGRAQSYNEQFF. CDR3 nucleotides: TGTGCCAGCAGTTACTCTCCAACTAGCGGGAGGGCCCAGTCCTACAATGAGCAGTTCTTC.